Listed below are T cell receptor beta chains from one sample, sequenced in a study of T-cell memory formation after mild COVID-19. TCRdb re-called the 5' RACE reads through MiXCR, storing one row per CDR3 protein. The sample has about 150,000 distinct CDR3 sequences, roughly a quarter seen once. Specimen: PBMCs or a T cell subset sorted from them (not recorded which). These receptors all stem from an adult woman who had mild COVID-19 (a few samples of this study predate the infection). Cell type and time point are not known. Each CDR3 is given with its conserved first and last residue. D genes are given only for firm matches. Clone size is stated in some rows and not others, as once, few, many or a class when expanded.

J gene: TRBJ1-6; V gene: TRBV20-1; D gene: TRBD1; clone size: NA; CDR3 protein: CSARGGDRLNSPLHF; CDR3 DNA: TGCAGTGCTAGAGGGGGGGACAGACTTAATTCACCCCTCCACTTT
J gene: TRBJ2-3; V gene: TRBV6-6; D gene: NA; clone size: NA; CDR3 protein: CASSYSPARELDTQYF; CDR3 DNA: TGTGCCAGCAGTTACTCCCCAGCGCGGGAATTAGATACGCAGTATTTT
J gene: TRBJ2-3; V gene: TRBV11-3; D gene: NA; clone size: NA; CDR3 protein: CASSLASVADTQYF; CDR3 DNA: TGTGCCAGCAGCTTGGCTAGCGTGGCAGATACGCAGTATTTT
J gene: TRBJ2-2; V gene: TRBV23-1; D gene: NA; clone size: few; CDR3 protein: CASSQSGQGGAGELFF; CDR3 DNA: TGCGCCAGCAGTCAATCCGGCCAAGGGGGGGCCGGGGAGCTGTTTTTT
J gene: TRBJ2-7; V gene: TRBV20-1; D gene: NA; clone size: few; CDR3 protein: CSASHPGQTDEQYF; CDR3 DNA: TGCAGTGCTAGCCACCCGGGGCAGACGGACGAGCAGTACTTC
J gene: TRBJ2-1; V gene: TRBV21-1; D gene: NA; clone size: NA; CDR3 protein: CASSNRGPYNNEQFF; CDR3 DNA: TGTGCCAGCAGCAACAGGGGGCCTTACAACAATGAGCAGTTCTTC
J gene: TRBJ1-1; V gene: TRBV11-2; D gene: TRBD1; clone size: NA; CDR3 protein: CDSSLGGSYTEAFF; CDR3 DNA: TGTGACAGCAGCTTAGGGGGCTCGTACACTGAAGCTTTCTTT
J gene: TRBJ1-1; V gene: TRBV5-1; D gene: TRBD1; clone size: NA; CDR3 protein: CACSRLPPGQGLMNTEAFF; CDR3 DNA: TGCGCCTGCAGCCGCCTTCCCCCCGGACAGGGTCTCATGAACACTGAAGCTTTCTTT
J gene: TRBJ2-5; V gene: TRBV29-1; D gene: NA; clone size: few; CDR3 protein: CSVEDGQPQETQYF; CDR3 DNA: TGCAGCGTTGAAGACGGACAGCCGCAAGAGACCCAGTACTTC
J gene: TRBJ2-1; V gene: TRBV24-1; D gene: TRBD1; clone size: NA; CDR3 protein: CATSDLVQGWFF; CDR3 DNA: TGTGCCACCAGTGATTTGGTACAGGGGTGGTTCTTC
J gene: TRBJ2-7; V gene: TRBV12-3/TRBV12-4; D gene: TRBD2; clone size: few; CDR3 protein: CASTTSGGTYEQYF; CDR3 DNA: TGTGCCAGCACCACTAGCGGGGGAACCTACGAGCAGTACTTC
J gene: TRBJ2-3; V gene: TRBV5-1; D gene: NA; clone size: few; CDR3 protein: CASSPMMGQKGDTDTQYF; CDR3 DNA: TGCGCCAGCAGCCCGATGATGGGGCAGAAGGGGGACACAGATACGCAGTATTTT
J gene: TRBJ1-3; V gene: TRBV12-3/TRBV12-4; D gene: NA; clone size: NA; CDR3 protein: CASSSWTRTATSSGNTIYF; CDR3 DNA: TGTGCCAGCAGTTCCTGGACAAGGACAGCAACCAGCTCTGGAAACACCATATATTTT